Listed here is a single T cell receptor (beta chain). Time point described: newly diagnosed GD, antithyroid drugs for less than 3 months. With RNA extracted from PBMCs as input, the TCR library was made. This sample was included in a study of regulatory T cells in long-lasting Graves disease. For TCR beta, libraries came from iRepertoire HTBI primers and Arm-PCR of CDR3 regions. TCRdb processed the multiplex PCR reads anew with MiXCR; each CDR3 protein has one entry. Of about 220,000 distinct CDR3 sequences listed, approximately 19% were seen once; the top ten hold approximately 10%. The sample was also linked to a second study, of T cells in Graves' hyperthyroidism and ophthalmopathy. That report adds: When ophthalmopathy did not progress within 18 months, Graves' hyperthyroidism was considered stable.

The source of this sequence is a woman aged 25 to 39 with Graves disease. Specimen: peripheral blood mononuclear cells (PBMCs), collected at new diagnosis, from a patient treated with antithyroid drugs.

In DNA, the CDR3 is TGCAGTGCTACCCACCCAGGGGGACCCGATTCAGATACGCAGTATTTT. It specifies CSATHPGGPDSDTQYF. The rearrangement joins TRBV20-1 to TRBJ2-3; 7 bases fit TRBD1. CDR3 length: 16 amino acids. V dropped 4 bases and J dropped 4; count of bases not matched to a gene: 14. Germline CDR1 DFQATT, CDR2 SNEGSKA (reference sequence).